This T cell receptor (beta chain) originates from a study of graft-versus-host responses after intestinal transplantation. This CDR3 is built from 11 residues. The germline V gene has CDR1 MNHNS and CDR2 SASEGT. Trimming took off 5 bases at V and 5 bases at J, with 6 bases between the two ends. This clone was picked up a small number of times. As yet, its antigen is unknown. The sample has other DNA sequences that encode this CDR3 too. TCRdb keeps only in-frame clones here, not all; method: immunoSEQ multiplex PCR. In the table there are 93,000 or so clones, more than 85% of which are singletons. The sample here was unstimulated CD8+ T cells sorted from spleen or lymph node cells, taken before intestinal transplant. This sequence originates from a human donor who received an intestinal transplant. V usage is TRBV6-1 and J usage is TRBJ1-1, with D hard to call. CDR3 sequence: CASSRGTEAFF. The CDR3 DNA is TGTGCCAGCAGTCGAGGAACTGAAGCTTTCTTT.